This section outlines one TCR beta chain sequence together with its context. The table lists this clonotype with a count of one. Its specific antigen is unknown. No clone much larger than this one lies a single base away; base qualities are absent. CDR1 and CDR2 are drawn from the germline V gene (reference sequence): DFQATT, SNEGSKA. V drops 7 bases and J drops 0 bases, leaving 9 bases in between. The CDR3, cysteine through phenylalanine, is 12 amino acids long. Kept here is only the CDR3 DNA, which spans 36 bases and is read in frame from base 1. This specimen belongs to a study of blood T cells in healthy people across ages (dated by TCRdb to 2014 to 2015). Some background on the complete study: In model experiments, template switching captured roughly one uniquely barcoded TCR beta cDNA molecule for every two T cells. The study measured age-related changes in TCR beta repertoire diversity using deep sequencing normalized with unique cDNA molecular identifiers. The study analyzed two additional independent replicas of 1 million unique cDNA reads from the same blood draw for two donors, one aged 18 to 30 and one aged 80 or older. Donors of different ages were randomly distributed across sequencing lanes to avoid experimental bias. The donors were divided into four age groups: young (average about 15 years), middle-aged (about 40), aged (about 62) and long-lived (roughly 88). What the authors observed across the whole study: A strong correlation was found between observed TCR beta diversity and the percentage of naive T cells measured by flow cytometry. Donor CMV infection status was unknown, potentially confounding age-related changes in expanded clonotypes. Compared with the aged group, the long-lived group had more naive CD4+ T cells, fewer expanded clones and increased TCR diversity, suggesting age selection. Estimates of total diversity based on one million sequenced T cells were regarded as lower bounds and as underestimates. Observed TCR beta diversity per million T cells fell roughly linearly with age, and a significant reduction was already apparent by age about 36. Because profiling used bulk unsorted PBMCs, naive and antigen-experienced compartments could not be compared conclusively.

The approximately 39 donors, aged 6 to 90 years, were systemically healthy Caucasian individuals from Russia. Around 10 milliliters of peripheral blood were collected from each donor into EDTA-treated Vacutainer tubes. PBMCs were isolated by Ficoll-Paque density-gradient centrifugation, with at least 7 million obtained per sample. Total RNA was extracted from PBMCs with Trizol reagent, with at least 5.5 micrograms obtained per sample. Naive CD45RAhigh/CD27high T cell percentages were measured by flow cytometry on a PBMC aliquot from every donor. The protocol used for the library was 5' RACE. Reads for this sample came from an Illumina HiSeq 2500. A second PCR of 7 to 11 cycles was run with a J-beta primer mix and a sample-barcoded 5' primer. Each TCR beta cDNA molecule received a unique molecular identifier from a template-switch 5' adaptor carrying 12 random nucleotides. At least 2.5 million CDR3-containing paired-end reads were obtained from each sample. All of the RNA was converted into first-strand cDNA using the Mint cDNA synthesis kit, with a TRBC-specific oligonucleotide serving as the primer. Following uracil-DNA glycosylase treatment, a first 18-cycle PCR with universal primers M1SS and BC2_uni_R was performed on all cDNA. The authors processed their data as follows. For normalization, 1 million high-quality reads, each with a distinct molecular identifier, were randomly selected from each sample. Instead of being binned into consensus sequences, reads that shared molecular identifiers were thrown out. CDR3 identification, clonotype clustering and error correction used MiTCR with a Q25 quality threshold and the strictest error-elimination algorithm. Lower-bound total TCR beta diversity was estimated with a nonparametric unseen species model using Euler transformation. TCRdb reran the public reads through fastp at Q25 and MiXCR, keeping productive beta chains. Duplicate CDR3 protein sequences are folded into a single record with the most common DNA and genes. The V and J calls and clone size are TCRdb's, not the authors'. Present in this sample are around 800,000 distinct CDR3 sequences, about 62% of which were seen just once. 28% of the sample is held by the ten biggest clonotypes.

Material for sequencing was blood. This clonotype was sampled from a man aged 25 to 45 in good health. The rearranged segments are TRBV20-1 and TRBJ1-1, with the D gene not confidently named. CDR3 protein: CSVTGLNTEAFF. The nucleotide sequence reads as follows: TGCAGTGTTACCGGTTTGAACACTGAAGCTTTCTTT.